This T cell receptor (beta chain) was sequenced in a study of shared clonotypes between healthy human individuals. Naive CD8 cells lacked CD45RO and underwent positive selection for CCR7, leaving out terminally differentiated effector memory CD45RA+ cells. With respect to this clone: Its antigen is still unknown.

With 2 bases removed from V and 4 bases from J, the gap between germline ends came to 12 bases. The CDR3 extends over 14 amino acids. Germline lookup yields CDR1 SGHAT and CDR2 FQNNGV. General study results and limits: The researchers took only blood, and tissue repertoires probably look different.

Produced via immunoSEQ multiplex PCR; TCRdb's table is partial and in-frame only. The sample holds some 740,000 clones, more than 85% seen once. This chain links TRBV11-2 with TRBJ2-7; D remains unclear. Sequencing was carried out using naive CD8+ T cells sorted from blood. The TCR sequence derives from a man aged 30 to 39 in good health. The CDR3 here is CASSLFPGNYEQYF. CDR3 DNA sequence: TGTGCCAGCAGCTTATTCCCTGGGAATTACGAGCAGTACTTC. The full variable domain, with the rest looked up from reference TRBV11-2 and TRBJ2-7, is EAGVAQSPRYKIIEKRQSVAFWCNPISGHATLYWYQQILGQGPKLLIQFQNNGVVDDSQLPKDRFSAERLKGVDSTLKIQPAKLEDSAVYLCASSLFPGNYEQYFGPGTRLTVT.